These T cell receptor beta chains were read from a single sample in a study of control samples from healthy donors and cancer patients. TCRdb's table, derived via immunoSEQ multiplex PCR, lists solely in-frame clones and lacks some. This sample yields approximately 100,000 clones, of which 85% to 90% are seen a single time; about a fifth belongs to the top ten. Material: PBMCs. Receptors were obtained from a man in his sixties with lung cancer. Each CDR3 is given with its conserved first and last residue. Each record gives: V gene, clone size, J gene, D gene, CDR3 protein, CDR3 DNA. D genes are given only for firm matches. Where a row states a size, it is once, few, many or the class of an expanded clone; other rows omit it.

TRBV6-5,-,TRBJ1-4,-,CASSFFGSTNEKLFF,TGTGCCAGCAGTTTTTTCGGTTCAACTAATGAAAAACTGTTTTTT
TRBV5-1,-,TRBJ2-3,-,CATRQGGQTDTQYF,TGCGCCACCCGACAGGGAGGACAAACAGATACGCAGTATTTT
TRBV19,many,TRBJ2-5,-,CASRRRLGETQYF,TGTGCCAGTAGGCGGAGGCTCGGGGAGACCCAGTACTTC
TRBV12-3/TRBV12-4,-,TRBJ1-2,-,CASSLEGVGYTF,TGTGCCAGCAGTTTGGAAGGGGTGGGCTACACCTTC
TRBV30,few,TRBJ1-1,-,CAWTVGFRGAEAFF,TGTGCCTGGACTGTAGGGTTTCGGGGGGCCGAAGCTTTCTTT
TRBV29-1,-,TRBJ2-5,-,CSVVSQGRETQYF,TGCAGCGTTGTCAGCCAGGGGCGGGAGACCCAGTACTTC
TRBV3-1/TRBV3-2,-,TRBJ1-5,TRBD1,CASSPPPGTGPQHF,TGTGCCAGCAGCCCCCCCCCTGGGACAGGGCCCCAGCATTTT
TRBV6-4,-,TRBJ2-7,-,CASSDSPYLSPYEQYF,TGTGCCAGCAGTGACTCCCCATACTTAAGCCCCTACGAGCAGTACTTC
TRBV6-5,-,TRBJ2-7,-,CASSYDFRAPYEQYF,TGTGCCAGCAGTTACGATTTTAGAGCTCCCTACGAGCAGTACTTC
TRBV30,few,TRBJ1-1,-,CAWSGKSGQLDTEAFF,TGTGCCTGGAGCGGTAAATCAGGACAATTGGACACTGAAGCTTTCTTT
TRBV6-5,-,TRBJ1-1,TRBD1,CASSYSSLGQGNAFF,TGTGCCAGCAGTTACTCGTCGTTGGGACAGGGGAATGCTTTCTTT
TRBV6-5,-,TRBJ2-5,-,CASRPERVRGETQYF,TGTGCCAGCAGGCCCGAGAGGGTTAGGGGGGAGACCCAGTACTTC
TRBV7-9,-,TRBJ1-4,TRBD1,CASSSGQVSNEKLFF,TGTGCCAGCAGCTCAGGACAGGTTTCAAATGAAAAACTGTTTTTT
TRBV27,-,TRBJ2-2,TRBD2,CASSHQTSGGITNTGELFF,TGTGCCAGCAGTCATCAGACTAGCGGGGGGATTACGAACACCGGGGAGCTGTTTTTT
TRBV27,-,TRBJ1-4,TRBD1,CASSLISGTGPLGGEKLFF,TGTGCCAGCAGTTTAATTTCGGGGACAGGGCCCTTAGGAGGTGAAAAACTGTTTTTT
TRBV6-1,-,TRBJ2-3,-,CASSERGSSSNTQYF,TGTGCCAGCAGTGAACGGGGCAGTAGTTCGAATACGCAGTATTTT
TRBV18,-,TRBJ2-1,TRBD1,CASSPGQGDYNEQFF,TGTGCCAGCTCACCGGGGCAGGGGGATTACAATGAGCAGTTCTTC
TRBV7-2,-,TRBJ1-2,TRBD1,CASSPSGTGGLNYGYTF,TGTGCCAGCAGCCCTTCCGGGACAGGAGGACTCAACTATGGCTACACCTTC
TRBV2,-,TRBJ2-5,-,CASSSSFEGTQYF,TGTGCCAGCAGTAGTAGTTTTGAGGGGACCCAGTACTTC
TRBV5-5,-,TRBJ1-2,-,CASSISWGSDYGYTF,TGTGCCAGCAGCATCTCTTGGGGTTCTGACTATGGCTACACCTTC
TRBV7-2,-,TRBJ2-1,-,CASSLNLNNEQFF,TGTGCCAGCAGCCTAAACCTGAACAATGAGCAGTTCTTC
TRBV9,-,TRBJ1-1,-,CASSIRENTEAFF,TGTGCCAGCAGCATCCGGGAGAACACTGAAGCTTTCTTT
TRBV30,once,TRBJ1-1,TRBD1,CAWSVYRGGTEAFF,TGTGCCTGGAGTGTATACAGGGGGGGCACTGAAGCTTTCTTT
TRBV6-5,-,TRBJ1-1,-,CASRKEGAFF,TGTGCCAGCAGGAAAGAGGGGGCTTTCTTT
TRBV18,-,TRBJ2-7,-,CASSRSSYEQYF,TGTGCCAGCTCACGAAGCTCCTACGAGCAGTACTTC
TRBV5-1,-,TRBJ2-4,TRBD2,CASSLERTSDIQYF,TGCGCCAGCAGCTTGGAACGGACTAGCGACATTCAGTACTTC
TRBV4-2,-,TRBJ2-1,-,CASSQGLAGTYNEQFF,TGTGCCAGCAGCCAAGGTCTCGCGGGCACCTACAATGAGCAGTTCTTC
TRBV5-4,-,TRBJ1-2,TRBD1,CASSFGPTRQGAGYGYTF,TGTGCCAGCAGCTTTGGTCCAACCCGCCAGGGGGCCGGCTATGGCTACACCTTC
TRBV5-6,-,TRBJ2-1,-,CASSLSSSFVNEQFF,TGTGCCAGCAGCTTGTCGAGTAGCTTCGTCAATGAGCAGTTCTTC
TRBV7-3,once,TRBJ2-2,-,CASSLAGNTGELFF,TGTGCCAGCAGCTTGGCGGGGAACACCGGGGAGCTGTTTTTT
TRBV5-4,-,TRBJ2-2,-,CASSPTFVSTTGELFF,TGTGCCAGCAGCCCCACCTTTGTAAGCACCACCGGGGAGCTGTTTTTT
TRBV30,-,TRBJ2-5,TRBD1,CALRDRLSGQYF,TGTGCCTTACGGGACAGGTTAAGCGGCCAGTACTTC
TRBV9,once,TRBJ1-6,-,CASSGVSGSSPLHF,TGTGCCAGCAGCGGAGTTTCGGGGAGTTCACCCCTCCACTTT
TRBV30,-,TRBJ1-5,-,CAWNRGSNQPQHF,TGTGCCTGGAACCGAGGTAGCAATCAGCCCCAGCATTTT
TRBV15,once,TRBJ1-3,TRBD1,CATSRADRGFSGNTIYF,TGTGCCACCAGCAGAGCGGACAGGGGGTTTTCTGGAAACACCATATATTTT
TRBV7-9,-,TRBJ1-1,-,CASSLSDIRNTEAFF,TGTGCCAGCAGCTTAAGCGACATCCGGAACACTGAAGCTTTCTTT
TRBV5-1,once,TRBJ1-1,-,CASSLGADTEAFF,TGCGCCAGCAGCTTGGGAGCAGACACTGAAGCTTTCTTT
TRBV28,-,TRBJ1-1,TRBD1,CASSLIVARGMNTEAFF,TGTGCCAGCAGTTTAATCGTCGCCAGGGGGATGAACACTGAAGCTTTCTTT
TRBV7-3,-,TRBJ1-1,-,CASSLRRHPIFMNTEAFF,TGTGCCAGCAGCCTCCGCAGGCACCCCATTTTCATGAACACTGAAGCTTTCTTT
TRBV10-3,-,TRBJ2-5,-,CAIWTGAQETQYF,TGTGCCATCTGGACCGGGGCCCAAGAGACCCAGTACTTC
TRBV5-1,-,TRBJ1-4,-,CASSTGSSNEKLFF,TGCGCCAGCAGCACCGGGTCTAGTAATGAAAAACTGTTTTTT
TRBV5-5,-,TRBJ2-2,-,CASSPDSGSRGGELFF,TGTGCCAGCAGCCCGGACAGCGGATCCAGGGGCGGGGAGCTGTTTTTT
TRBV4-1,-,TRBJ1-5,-,CASSQDQNQPQHF,TGCGCCAGCAGCCAAGATCAGAATCAGCCCCAGCATTTT
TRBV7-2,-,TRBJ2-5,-,CASSLQTGRETQYF,TGTGCCAGCAGCTTACAGACGGGCCGAGAGACCCAGTACTTC
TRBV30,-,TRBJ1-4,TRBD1,CAWRARTGAEKLFF,TGTGCCTGGAGGGCTAGGACAGGGGCTGAAAAACTGTTTTTT
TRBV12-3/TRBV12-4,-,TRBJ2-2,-,CASSGTGAGELFF,TGTGCCAGCAGTGGGACGGGGGCCGGGGAGCTGTTTTTT
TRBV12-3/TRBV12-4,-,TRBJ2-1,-,CASRILALDEQFF,TGTGCCAGCAGAATACTAGCTCTCGATGAGCAGTTCTTC
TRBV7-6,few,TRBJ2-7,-,CASSLGRLEQYF,TGTGCCAGCAGCCTCGGTCGTCTCGAGCAGTACTTC
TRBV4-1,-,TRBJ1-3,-,CASSQEGRSSGNTIYF,TGCGCCAGCAGCCAAGAAGGCCGGAGCTCTGGAAACACCATATATTTT
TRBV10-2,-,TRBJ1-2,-,CASSEPGEGYTF,TGCGCCAGCAGTGAGCCAGGGGAGGGCTACACCTTC
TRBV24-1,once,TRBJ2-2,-,CATSDSITLGNTGELFF,TGTGCCACCAGTGACTCGATCACCCTGGGGAACACCGGGGAGCTGTTTTTT
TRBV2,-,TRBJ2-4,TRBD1,CASSVDRGNIQYF,TGTGCCAGCAGTGTGGACAGGGGGAACATTCAGTACTTC
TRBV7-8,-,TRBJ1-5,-,CASSPLGNSNQPQHF,TGTGCCAGCAGCCCCCTCGGAAATAGCAATCAGCCCCAGCATTTT
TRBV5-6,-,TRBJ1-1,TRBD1,CASSSYSDRGPEAFF,TGTGCCAGCAGCTCATACTCGGACAGGGGACCTGAAGCTTTCTTT
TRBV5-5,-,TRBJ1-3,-,CASSFPGGGNTIYF,TGTGCCAGCAGCTTTCCCGGCGGAGGAAACACCATATATTTT
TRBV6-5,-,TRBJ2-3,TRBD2,CASSGGFTDTQYF,TGTGCCAGTAGCGGGGGGTTCACAGATACGCAGTATTTT
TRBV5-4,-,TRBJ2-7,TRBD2,CASSLGLAGDSYEQYF,TGTGCCAGCAGCTTGGGACTAGCGGGGGATTCCTACGAGCAGTACTTC